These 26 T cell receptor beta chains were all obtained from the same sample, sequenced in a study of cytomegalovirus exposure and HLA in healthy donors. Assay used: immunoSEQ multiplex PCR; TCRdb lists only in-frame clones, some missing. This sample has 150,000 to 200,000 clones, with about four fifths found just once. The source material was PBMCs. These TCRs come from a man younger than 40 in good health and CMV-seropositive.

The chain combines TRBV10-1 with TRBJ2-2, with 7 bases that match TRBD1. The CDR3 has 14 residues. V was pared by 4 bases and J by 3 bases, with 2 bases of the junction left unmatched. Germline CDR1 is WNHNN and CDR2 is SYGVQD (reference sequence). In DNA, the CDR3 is TGCGCCAGCAGTGTCAGGGGGTACACCGGGGAGCTGTTTTTT. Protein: CASSVRGYTGELFF.

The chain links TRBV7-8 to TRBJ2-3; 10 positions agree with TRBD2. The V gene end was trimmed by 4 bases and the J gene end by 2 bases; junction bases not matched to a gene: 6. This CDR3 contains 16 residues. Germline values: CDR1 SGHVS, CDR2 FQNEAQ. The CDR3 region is CASSSSSGGNTDTQYF. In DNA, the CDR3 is TGTGCCAGCAGCTCATCTAGCGGGGGAAACACAGATACGCAGTATTTT. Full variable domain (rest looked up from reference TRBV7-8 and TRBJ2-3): GAGVSQSPRYKVAKRGQDVALRCDPISGHVSLFWYQQALGQGPEFLTYFQNEAQLDKSGLPSDRFFAERPEGSVSTLKIQRTQQEDSAVYLCASSSSSGGNTDTQYFGPGTRLTVL.

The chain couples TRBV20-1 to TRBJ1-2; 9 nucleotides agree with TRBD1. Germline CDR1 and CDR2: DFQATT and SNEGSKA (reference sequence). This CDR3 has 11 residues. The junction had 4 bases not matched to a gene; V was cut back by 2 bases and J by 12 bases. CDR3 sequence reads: CSARLDRGDTF. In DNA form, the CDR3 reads TGCAGTGCTAGACTCGACAGGGGGGACACCTTC.

In DNA, the CDR3 is TGTGCCAGCAGCCTTGGGGAAGGAGGGGCTTCGGGTGGCTACACCTTC. It codes for CASSLGEGGASGGYTF. This chain uses TRBV9 with TRBJ1-2, with TRBD1 as a possible D gene (5 bases). Germline V CDR1 and CDR2: SGDLS, YYNGEE. The length of the CDR3 is 16 residues. Trimming took 4 bases from V and 7 from J, leaving 23 bases between them.

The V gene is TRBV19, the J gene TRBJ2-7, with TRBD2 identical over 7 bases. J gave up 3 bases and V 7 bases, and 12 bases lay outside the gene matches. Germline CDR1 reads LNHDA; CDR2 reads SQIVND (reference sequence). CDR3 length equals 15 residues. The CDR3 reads CASTPGGYGDYEQYF. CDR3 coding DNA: TGTGCCAGTACCCCCGGGGGGTACGGGGACTACGAGCAGTACTTC.

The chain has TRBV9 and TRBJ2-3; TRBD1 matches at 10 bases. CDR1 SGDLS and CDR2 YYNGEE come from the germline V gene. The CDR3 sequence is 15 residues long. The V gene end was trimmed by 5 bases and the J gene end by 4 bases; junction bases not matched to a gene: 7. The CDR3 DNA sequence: TGTGCCAGCAGTCCGGGACAGGGGTCGTCAGATACGCAGTATTTT. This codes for CASSPGQGSSDTQYF.

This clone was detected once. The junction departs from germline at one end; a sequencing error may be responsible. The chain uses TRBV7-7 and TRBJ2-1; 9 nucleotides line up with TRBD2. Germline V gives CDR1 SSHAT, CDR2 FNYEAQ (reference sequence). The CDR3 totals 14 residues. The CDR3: CASSRTSVGDEQFF. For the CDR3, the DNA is TGTGCTAGCAGCCGGACTAGCGTGGGTGATGAGCAGTTCTTC.

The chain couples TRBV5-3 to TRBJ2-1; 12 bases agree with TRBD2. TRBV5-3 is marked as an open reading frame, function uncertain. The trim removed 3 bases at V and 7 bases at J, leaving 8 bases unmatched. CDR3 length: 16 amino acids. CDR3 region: CARSSGPSGRGNEQFF. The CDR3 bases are TGTGCCAGAAGCTCCGGGCCTAGCGGGAGGGGGAATGAGCAGTTCTTC.

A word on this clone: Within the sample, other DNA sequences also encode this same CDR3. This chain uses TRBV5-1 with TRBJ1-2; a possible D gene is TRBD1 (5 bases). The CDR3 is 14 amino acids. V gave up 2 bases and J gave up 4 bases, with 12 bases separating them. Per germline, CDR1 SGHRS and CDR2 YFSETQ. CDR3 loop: CASSFGGRTYGYTF. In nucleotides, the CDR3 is TGCGCCAGCAGCTTCGGGGGTAGGACCTATGGCTACACCTTC.

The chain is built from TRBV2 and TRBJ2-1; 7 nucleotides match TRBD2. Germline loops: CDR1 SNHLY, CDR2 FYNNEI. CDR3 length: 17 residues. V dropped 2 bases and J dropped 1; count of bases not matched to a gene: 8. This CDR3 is CASSELAGAVSYNEQFF. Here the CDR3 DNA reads TGTGCCAGCAGTGAACTTGCGGGAGCCGTTTCCTACAATGAGCAGTTCTTC.

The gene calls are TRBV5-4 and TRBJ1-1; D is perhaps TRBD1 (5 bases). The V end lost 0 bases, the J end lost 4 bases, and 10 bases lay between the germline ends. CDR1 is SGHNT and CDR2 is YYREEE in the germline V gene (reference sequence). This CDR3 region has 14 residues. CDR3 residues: CASSLGGASTEAFF. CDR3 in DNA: TGTGCCAGCAGCTTGGGCGGGGCAAGCACTGAAGCTTTCTTT.

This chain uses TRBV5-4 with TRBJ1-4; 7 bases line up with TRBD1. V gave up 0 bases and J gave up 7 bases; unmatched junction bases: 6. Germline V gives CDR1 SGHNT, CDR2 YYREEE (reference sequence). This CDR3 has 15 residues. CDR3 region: CASSLGGNRGEKLFF. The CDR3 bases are TGTGCCAGCAGCTTGGGGGGGAACAGGGGTGAAAAACTGTTTTTT.

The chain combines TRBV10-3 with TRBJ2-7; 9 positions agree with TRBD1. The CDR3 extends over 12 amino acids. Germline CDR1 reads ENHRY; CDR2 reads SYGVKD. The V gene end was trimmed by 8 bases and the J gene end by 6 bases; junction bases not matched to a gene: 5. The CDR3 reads CAIGTGSAEQYF. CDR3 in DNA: TGTGCCATCGGGACAGGGTCGGCCGAGCAGTACTTC.

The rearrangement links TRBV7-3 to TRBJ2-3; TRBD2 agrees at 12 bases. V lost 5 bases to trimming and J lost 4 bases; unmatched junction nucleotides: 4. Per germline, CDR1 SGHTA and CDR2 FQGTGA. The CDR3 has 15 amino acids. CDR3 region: CASSEASGGADTQYF. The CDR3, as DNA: TGTGCCAGCAGCGAGGCTAGCGGGGGGGCAGATACGCAGTATTTT. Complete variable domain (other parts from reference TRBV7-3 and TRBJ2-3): GAGVSQTPSNKVTEKGKYVELRCDPISGHTALYWYRQSLGQGPEFLIYFQGTGAADDSGLPNDRFFAVRPEGSVSTLKIQRTERGDSAVYLCASSEASGGADTQYFGPGTRLTVL.

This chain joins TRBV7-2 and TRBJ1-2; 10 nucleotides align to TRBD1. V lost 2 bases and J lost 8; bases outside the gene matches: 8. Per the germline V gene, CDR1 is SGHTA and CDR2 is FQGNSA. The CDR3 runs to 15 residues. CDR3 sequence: CASSLSGQGKVGYTF. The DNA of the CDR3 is TGTGCCAGCAGCTTATCGGGACAGGGGAAAGTCGGCTACACCTTC.

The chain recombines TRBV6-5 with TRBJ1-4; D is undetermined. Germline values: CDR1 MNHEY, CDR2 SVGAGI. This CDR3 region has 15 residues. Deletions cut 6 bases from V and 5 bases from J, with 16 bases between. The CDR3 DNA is TGTGCCAGCAGCTCGTCAATAATGAGGAATGAAAAACTGTTTTTT. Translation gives CASSSSIMRNEKLFF.

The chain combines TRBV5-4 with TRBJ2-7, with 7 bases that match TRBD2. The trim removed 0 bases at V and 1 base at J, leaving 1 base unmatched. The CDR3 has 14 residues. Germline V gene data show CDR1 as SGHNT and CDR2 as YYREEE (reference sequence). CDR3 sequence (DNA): TGTGCCAGCAGCTTGGATAGCGGGTCCTACGAGCAGTACTTC. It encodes CASSLDSGSYEQYF.

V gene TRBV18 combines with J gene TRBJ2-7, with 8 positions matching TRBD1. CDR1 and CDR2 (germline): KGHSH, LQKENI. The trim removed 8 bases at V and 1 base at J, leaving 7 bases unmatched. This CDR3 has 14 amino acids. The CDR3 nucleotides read TGTGCCAGCGGACGACAGGGGCCTTCCTACGAGCAGTACTTC. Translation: CASGRQGPSYEQYF.

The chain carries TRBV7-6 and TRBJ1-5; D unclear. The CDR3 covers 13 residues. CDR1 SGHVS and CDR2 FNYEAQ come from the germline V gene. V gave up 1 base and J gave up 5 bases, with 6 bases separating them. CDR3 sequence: CASSLGLDQPQHF. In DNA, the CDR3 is TGTGCCAGCAGCTTAGGACTCGATCAGCCCCAGCATTTT.

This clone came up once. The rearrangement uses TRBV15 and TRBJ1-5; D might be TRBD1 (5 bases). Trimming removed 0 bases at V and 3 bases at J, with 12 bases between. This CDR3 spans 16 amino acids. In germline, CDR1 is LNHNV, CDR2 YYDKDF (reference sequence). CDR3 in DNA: TGTGCCACCAGCAGAGATCTCGGGGGGTACAATCAGCCCCAGCATTTT. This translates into CATSRDLGGYNQPQHF.

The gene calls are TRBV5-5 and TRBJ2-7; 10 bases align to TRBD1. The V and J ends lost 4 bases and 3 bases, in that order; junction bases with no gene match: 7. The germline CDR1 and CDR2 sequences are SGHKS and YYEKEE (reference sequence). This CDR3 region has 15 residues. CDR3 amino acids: CASSLLGQGGYEQYF. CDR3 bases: TGTGCCAGCAGCCTGTTAGGACAGGGGGGCTACGAGCAGTACTTC.

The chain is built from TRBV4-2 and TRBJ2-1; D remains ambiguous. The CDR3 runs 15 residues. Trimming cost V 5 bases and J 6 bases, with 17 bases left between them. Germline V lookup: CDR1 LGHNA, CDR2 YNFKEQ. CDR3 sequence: CASSESSLWSNEQFF. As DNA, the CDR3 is TGTGCCAGCAGCGAAAGCTCCCTTTGGAGCAATGAGCAGTTCTTC.

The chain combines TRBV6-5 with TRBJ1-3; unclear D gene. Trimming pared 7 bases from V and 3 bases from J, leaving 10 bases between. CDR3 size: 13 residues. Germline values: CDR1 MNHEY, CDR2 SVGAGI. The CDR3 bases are TGTGCCAGCAAGGGAGCTGGTGGAAACACCATATATTTT. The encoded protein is CASKGAGGNTIYF.

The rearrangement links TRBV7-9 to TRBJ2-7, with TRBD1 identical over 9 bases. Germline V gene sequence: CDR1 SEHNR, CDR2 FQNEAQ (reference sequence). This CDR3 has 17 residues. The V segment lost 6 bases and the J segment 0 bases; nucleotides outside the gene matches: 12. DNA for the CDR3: TGTGCCAGCAGACCAACCACAGGGGGCCTAAGCTCCTACGAGCAGTACTTC. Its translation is CASRPTTGGLSSYEQYF.

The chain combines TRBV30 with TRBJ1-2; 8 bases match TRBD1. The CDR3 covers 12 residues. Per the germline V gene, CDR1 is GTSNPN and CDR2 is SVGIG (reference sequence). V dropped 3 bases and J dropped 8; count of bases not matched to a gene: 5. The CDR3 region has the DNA TGTGCCTGGAGCCAGGGGGCGCGGGGCTACACCTTC. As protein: CAWSQGARGYTF.

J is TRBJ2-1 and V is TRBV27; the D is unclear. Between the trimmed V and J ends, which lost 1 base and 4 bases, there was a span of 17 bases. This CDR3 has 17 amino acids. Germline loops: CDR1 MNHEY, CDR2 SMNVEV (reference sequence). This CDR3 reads CASSLWSRSNFYNEQFF. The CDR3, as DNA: TGTGCCAGCAGTTTATGGTCGCGGAGCAACTTTTACAATGAGCAGTTCTTC.